This T cell receptor beta chain was recovered during a study of T cell responses to AZD1222 COVID-19 vaccine listed by TCRdb under 2021. Some background on the complete study: AZD1222 recipients given second doses at about 4 weeks or at about 12 weeks were pooled, since spike-specific TCR depth and breadth were not found to differ between the two schedules. TCR sequencing was performed for 230 to 250 trial participants, of whom around 200 were given two doses of AZD1222 and around 26 were given two doses of MenACWY control vaccine. Trial participants were enrolled into age subgroups of 18-55, 56-69 and 70-plus years, which contained approximately 150, 30 and 60 TCR-sequenced participants, respectively. Study-level results and caveats: Nearly half of unique spike-specific TCRs reportedly recognized epitopes outside regions mutated in the B.1.351 and B.1.1.7 variants. The 56-69-year group was small, and its depth increase did not reach significance, likely because of low power. Because no day 14 peak-response samples were available, repertoires were characterized only after the peak T cell response. Vaccine-associated CD4 TCRs spanned the whole spike protein, with dominant responses in regions 160-218 and 743-854. After two AZD1222 doses, spike-specific TCR breadth and depth were significantly higher than at day 0 and than in MenACWY recipients. Participants were mostly white British, with more females than males. The authors suggested clonal diversity may have been underestimated. Conclusions about previously exposed vaccinees were limited because only five to seven AZD1222 recipients were SARS-CoV-2 seropositive at baseline.

The CDR3 regions of human TCRbeta chains were analyzed by immunosequencing. Regarding the original processing steps: Repertoire TCRs were checked for matches against a reference library of SARS-CoV-2-specific TCRs that had been generated using the MIRA antigen-specificity platform. Breadth meant the fraction of unique TCRs that were SARS-CoV-2-associated, whereas depth meant the fraction of total T cells that were SARS-CoV-2-associated. Using the MIRA data, every spike-specific TCR was mapped to the spike region that the TCR reacted to and assigned to either a CD4 or a CD8 class. Log10-transformed breadth and depth values were compared by one-way ANOVA with Sidak's multiple comparisons tests. TCRdb re-hosts the immuneACCESS table, in-frame sequences only. Its copies lack some clones; in the studies checked, an unresolved V gene accounts for under half of them, and the cause for the rest is not known. That table is the source of V, J and clone size, and D and trimming were worked out from the DNA. The sample table shows about 94,000 clones, and about 88% are seen once. The ten top clones hold about an eighth of the sample.

Inclusive of the bounding cysteine and phenylalanine, the CDR3 is 12 residues long. Of the read, only the CDR3 DNA is kept; its 36 bases are in frame from base 1. The germline V gene supplies CDR1 MGHDK and CDR2 SYGVNS. Trimming leaves V shorter by 7 bases and J shorter by 8 bases, with the junction holding 5 bases beyond the gene matches. The time point label, read with the paper, signifies: baseline before first vaccination. Samples from vaccinated people were obtained from the UK trials COV001 and COV002, which included a single-blind randomized controlled phase 2/3 trial of AZD1222 (ChAdOx1 nCoV-19) in healthy adults. Trial participant PBMC samples were collected at day 0 and day 28 after the second dose for TCRbeta chain sequencing. As regards this clone: Its specific antigen is unknown. Base qualities are missing; no much larger clone stands one base away.

Recombination linked TRBV25-1 to TRBJ1-1; 9 bases in between match TRBD1. The sequenced sample was peripheral blood, obtained on day 0 of AZD1222 vaccination. The TCR comes from an adult in good health. The CDR3 in this case is CASTPGTGEAFF. The DNA reads as follows: TGTGCCAGCACCCCCGGGACAGGGGAAGCTTTCTTT.